In its sample, the clone carrying this T cell receptor (beta chain) was seen many times. Antigen specificity is unknown. This specimen belongs to a study of early T cells in non-severe SARS-CoV-2 infection. Study-wide context: Chains stayed unpaired after sequencing of bulk RNA from unsorted whole blood.

Attached unique molecular identifiers marked individual cDNA molecules. A single record per CDR3 protein comes from TCRdb applying MiXCR to the 5' RACE reads. Among around 78,000 distinct CDR3 sequences listed, roughly an eighth were seen once. Germline trimming cut 4 bases from V and 4 bases from J; bases unmatched to any gene: 7. Germline CDR1 reads MNHNY; CDR2 reads SVGAGI (reference sequence). This CDR3 spans 16 amino acids. The study, taken as a whole, reports: Matching against VDJdb likely underestimated virus-specific expansions, favoring anti-spike CD8.

The clonotype comes from an adult who was a healthcare worker with PCR-confirmed SARS-CoV-2 infection or an uninfected control (not recorded which). This chain uses TRBV6-6 with TRBJ2-4; 10 nucleotides agree with TRBD1. The sequenced sample consisted of whole blood. The DNA of the CDR3 is TGTGCCAGCAGTTGGATCGGGGGACAGGGGAAAAACATTCAGTACTTC. Translating it yields CASSWIGGQGKNIQYF.